Below, one T cell receptor (beta chain) is given with its context. Antigen unknown. This sample stems from a study of T-cell memory formation after mild COVID-19. Using constant-segment primers, 5'RACE produced TCR alpha and TCR beta cDNA libraries carrying sample barcodes and UMIs. TCRdb ran MiXCR on the 5' RACE reads and lists one entry per CDR3 protein. The sample includes about 110,000 distinct CDR3 sequences, over 15% of them seen just once. Study findings and constraints: CM and EM subsets held most contracting CD4+ clones; EMRA held CD8+ ones.

The TCR originated in a man aged 18 to 35 who had mild COVID-19 (a few samples of this study predate the infection). Cell type and time point are not known. The sample taken for sequencing was PBMCs or a T cell subset sorted from them (not recorded which).

In DNA form, the CDR3 reads TGTGCCAGCAGGGACAGTAACTATGGCTACACCTTC. Its protein product is CASRDSNYGYTF. The chain combines TRBV12-3 or TRBV12-4 with TRBJ1-2, with a possible D match to TRBD1 (6 bases). This CDR3 contains 12 residues. With 6 bases removed from V and 1 base from J, the gap between germline ends came to 6 bases.